One T cell receptor (beta chain) is described in this entry. It lacks a known antigen. A much bigger clone sits one base away, suggesting this may be a read error. This sample was taken from a study of post-analysis software for immune sequencing data (dated by TCRdb to about 2015). Some background on the complete study: The recorded disease courses included relapsing-remitting, secondary progressive and progressive-relapsing multiple sclerosis, and some patients had no subtype annotation. A subset of samples was prepared in parallel using single-end sample barcoding, then pooled and co-amplified after Illumina adapter ligation. The patient repertoires were set against about eleven previously published healthy control repertoires from donors whose ages ranged from roughly 6 to 27 years. Study-wide conclusions, independent of this receptor: Compared with controls, multiple sclerosis patients had significantly lower normalized Chao1 diversity, a finding suggesting substantial peripheral T-cell clonal expansion. Direct clustering with F measure revealed strong co-clustering of samples prepared in the same batch, which led to a batch-effect correction. Significantly higher frequencies in patients than in controls were found for several TRBV segments, including TRBV5-6, TRBV5-1 and TRBV20-1. The multiple sclerosis patient group was slightly younger than the control group.

TCR beta repertoires were profiled from peripheral blood of 13 young patients with multiple sclerosis to demonstrate the VDJtools post-analysis software. The patients with multiple sclerosis were children and adolescents between roughly 6 and 16 years of age. CDR1 and CDR2 are drawn from the germline V gene: MNHNS, SASEGT. The CDR3 covers 13 residues, taking in both the cysteine and the phenylalanine. Only the CDR3 portion is preserved as DNA: 39 bases, with reading frame beginning at the first base. Library generation was performed with PCR. For sequencing, an Illumina HiSeq 2500 was employed. Unique molecular identifiers were incorporated into TCR beta cDNA libraries to reduce PCR and sequencing biases. Some 500,000 cDNA molecules were obtained for every 1 to 10 million input T cells, so each molecule roughly corresponded to one T cell. Patient libraries were prepared and sequenced with the same protocol used for the earlier healthy control dataset. Within a given batch, samples were prepared together, multiplexed and sequenced on the same HiSeq lane. The published analysis was carried out like this. MIGEC was used to process the raw barcoded reads, and molecular identifier groups with only a single read were discarded before consensus assembly and CDR3 extraction. VDJtools was used for post-analysis of the clonotype tables, and diversity was normalized by down-sampling every dataset to the size of the smallest sample. Repertoire overlap clustering matched CDR3 amino acid but not nucleotide sequences to correct batch-related cross-sample contamination. In-frame beta chains were kept once TCRdb had trimmed the public reads at Q25 with fastp and called clones with MiXCR. Rows with one shared CDR3 protein collapse into an entry with the most common genes and DNA. TCRdb's processing, not the study's, gives the V and J calls here. In all, the sample holds about 820,000 distinct CDR3 sequences, and roughly half of those were seen once. The top ten clonotypes cover approximately 4.5% of the sample.

Specimen: blood. Rearrangement joined TRBV6-1 to TRBJ1-2, with the D gene uncertain. This clonotype originated in a girl between 5 and 17 years old with multiple sclerosis. In nucleotide form, the sequence is TGTGCCAGCAGGATAGGGTCCGTCTATGGCTACATCTTC. It translates to CASRIGSVYGYIF.